Listed below are T cell receptor beta chains from one sample, sequenced in a study of CD8 T cells in Susac syndrome. TCRdb reprocessed the immunoSEQ multiplex PCR reads with MiXCR, giving one entry per CDR3 protein. The sample yields around 160,000 distinct CDR3 sequences, around 94% seen once. Material: CD4+ T cells from PBMCs. The receptors were sampled from a human donor in good health. Each CDR3 is given with its conserved first and last residue. The D gene is left open where the match is weak. Clone size appears in some rows only: once, few, many, or a class for an expanded clone.

J,V,D,size,length,DNA,CDR3
TRBJ1-1,TRBV20-1,-,once,14,TGCAGTGCCGTTCTAGGAGGGGTGAACACTGAAGCTTTCTTT,CSAVLGGVNTEAFF
TRBJ2-3,TRBV20-1,TRBD2,-,15,TGCAGTGCTACCACCGGGACTAGCACTACAGATACGCAGTATTTT,CSATTGTSTTDTQYF
TRBJ2-5,TRBV20-1,TRBD2,-,14,TGCAGTGCTAGGCCCGGGGGGGCTTGGAAGACCCAGTACTTC,CSARPGGAWKTQYF
TRBJ2-3,TRBV5-5,-,-,16,TGTGCCAGCAGCTTGACCTGGGGTTCGGGCTCAGATACGCAGTATTTT,CASSLTWGSGSDTQYF
TRBJ2-1,TRBV20-1,-,-,10,TGCAGTGTGGGGTACAATGAGCAGTTCTTC,CSVGYNEQFF
TRBJ1-2,TRBV6-1,TRBD1,-,13,TGTGCCAGCAGGGACAGGGTGGACTATGGCTACACCTTC,CASRDRVDYGYTF
TRBJ1-3,TRBV29-1,TRBD1,-,13,TGCAGCGAACAGGACAGGGTCGGAAACACCATATATTTT,CSEQDRVGNTIYF
TRBJ2-5,TRBV9,-,-,13,TGTGCCAGCAGCGTAGAAGTCACTGAGACCCAGTACTTC,CASSVEVTETQYF
TRBJ2-1,TRBV6-2/TRBV6-3,TRBD2,-,16,TGTGCCAGCATCCAACCGCGGGGGGACTCCTACAATGAGCAGTTCTTC,CASIQPRGDSYNEQFF
TRBJ2-3,TRBV12-3/TRBV12-4,-,-,14,TGTGCCAGCAGTTCTGAGGGAGGCACAGATACGCAGTATTTT,CASSSEGGTDTQYF
TRBJ1-2,TRBV30,TRBD1,-,13,TGTGCCTGGAGTGTAGCCAGGGGGCCTGGCTACACCTTC,CAWSVARGPGYTF
TRBJ1-5,TRBV30,-,once,13,TGTGCCTGGAGCCCCGGGACGGATCAGCCCCAGCATTTT,CAWSPGTDQPQHF
TRBJ2-1,TRBV18,TRBD1,-,15,TGTGCCAGCTCACCAGAACAGGGGCTTAACAATGAGCAGTTCTTC,CASSPEQGLNNEQFF
TRBJ2-5,TRBV29-1,-,-,12,TGCAGCGTTGGAGGGCAACAAGAGACCCAGTACTTC,CSVGGQQETQYF
TRBJ1-5,TRBV29-1,TRBD1,-,12,TGCAGCGCTGGACAGGGTGATCAGCCCCAGCATTTT,CSAGQGDQPQHF